Shown below are 21 T cell receptor beta chains from a single sample sequenced in a study of metastatic and nonmetastatic thyroid tumors. TCRdb re-analyzed the PCR reads through MiXCR. The sample contains around 20,000 clones, over 20% of which appear only once. Patients were all untreated before their thyroid surgery. The sequenced sample was tumor tissue. Every receptor here comes from a female donor with papillary thyroid cancer or a benign thyroid nodule (not recorded which). Some clones in this sample may be carry-over from other donors' samples.

The table lists this clone with many counts. This chain uses TRBV7-8 with TRBJ2-1, with 10 nucleotides matching TRBD2. V lost 5 bases, J lost 6 bases, and 7 bases stayed unmatched. Germline CDR1 and CDR2: SGHVS and FQNEAQ. The CDR3 loop spans 15 amino acids. The CDR3 sequence is CASSTPGTSVNEQFF. The CDR3 DNA sequence: TGTGCCAGCAGCACCCCCGGGACTAGCGTCAATGAGCAGTTCTTC.

This clone was observed many times. This chain connects TRBV20-1 to TRBJ1-4; 10 nucleotides agree with TRBD1. The V gene end was trimmed by 3 bases and the J gene end by 8 bases; junction bases not matched to a gene: 3. This CDR3 spans 13 amino acids. In germline, CDR1 is DFQATT, CDR2 SNEGSKA (reference sequence). The CDR3 DNA sequence: TGCAGTGCTAGTGGACAGGGGGACGAAAAACTGTTTTTT. This sequence encodes CSASGQGDEKLFF.

The CDR3 is CASSQGINTGELFF. The CDR3 region has the DNA TGTGCCAGCAGCCAAGGAATCAACACCGGGGAGCTGTTTTTT. The chain employs TRBV3-1 and TRBJ2-2; no firm D call. The germline gives CDR1 LGHDT, CDR2 YNNKEL (reference sequence). The CDR3 consists of 14 residues. The V end was cut by 1 base, the J end by 2 bases, with 5 bases between. The whole variable domain, remainder taken from reference TRBV3-1 and TRBJ2-2, is DTAVSQTPKYLVTQMGNDKSIKCEQNLGHDTMYWYKQDSKKFLKIMFSYNNKELIINETVPNRFSPKSPDKAHLNLHINSLELGDSAVYFCASSQGINTGELFFGEGSRLTVL.

In its sample, this clone ranks as medium-sized. The J gene is TRBJ2-2, the V gene TRBV4-1; D is tentatively TRBD1 or TRBD2 (5 bases each). With 1 base removed from V and 5 bases from J, the gap between germline ends came to 5 bases. This CDR3 region has 13 residues. Germline CDR1 MGHRA, CDR2 YSYEKL. In DNA, the CDR3 is TGCGCCAGCAGCCAAGGGGGGACCGGGGAGCTGTTTTTT. This codes for CASSQGGTGELFF.

This clone was picked up many times. The chain links TRBV27 to TRBJ2-7; possible D gene TRBD2, 5 bases. V dropped 2 bases and J dropped 5 bases, with 13 bases sitting between them. Looked up from germline, CDR1 is MNHEY and CDR2 is SMNVEV (reference sequence). The CDR3 loop spans 14 amino acids. DNA of the CDR3: TGTGCCAGCAGTTTAACTAGACGGGCCCACGAGCAGTACTTC. Translation: CASSLTRRAHEQYF.

The chain joins TRBV7-2 to TRBJ1-1, with D perhaps matching TRBD1 (5 bases). CDR1 SGHTA and CDR2 FQGNSA come from the germline V gene. Trimming took off 5 bases at V and 4 bases at J, with 17 bases between the two ends. The CDR3 has 15 amino acids. The CDR3 nucleotides are TGTGCCAGCAGCAAGCCGCGGGGCCGGGGCACTGAAGCTTTCTTT. Amino acid sequence: CASSKPRGRGTEAFF.

Ten or more counts support this clone. This chain joins TRBV11-3 and TRBJ2-1; 9 bases line up with TRBD2. The CDR3 consists of 20 residues. In germline, CDR1 is SGHNT, CDR2 YENEEA. With V trimmed by 1 base and J by 1 base, 14 bases remained unmatched. CDR3 DNA sequence: TGTGCCAGCAGCTTAGTACGGACTAGCGCCCCCAAGTCGTCCTACAATGAGCAGTTCTTC. Translating gives CASSLVRTSAPKSSYNEQFF.

In this sample, this clone turned up many times. V gene TRBV2 combines with J gene TRBJ2-7; D gene ambiguous. The CDR3 spans 12 residues. Germline V gene lookup returns CDR1 SNHLY and CDR2 FYNNEI. V lost 7 bases and J lost 7, with 14 bases in between. The CDR3 DNA sequence: TGTGCCAGCACCTCACCTTTAGGAGAGCAGTACTTC. This translates into CASTSPLGEQYF. The full variable domain, completed using reference TRBV2 and TRBJ2-7, is EPEVTQTPSHQVTQMGQEVILRCVPISNHLYFYWYRQILGQKVEFLVSFYNNEISEKSEIFDDQFSVERPDGSNFTLKIRSTKLEDSAMYFCASTSPLGEQYFGPGTRLTVT.

This clone was seen only a few times. V is TRBV9 and J is TRBJ2-7, with no clear D. Looked up from germline, CDR1 is SGDLS and CDR2 is YYNGEE. The V end lost 0 bases, the J end lost 4 bases, and 5 bases lay between the germline ends. The CDR3 has 12 amino acids. The CDR3 sequence: CASSVGGYEQYF. In DNA form, the CDR3 reads TGTGCCAGCAGCGTAGGAGGATACGAGCAGTACTTC.

This clone is medium-sized within its sample. The chain recombines TRBV4-2 with TRBJ2-7; D is perhaps TRBD2 (6 bases). CDR1 is LGHNA, CDR2 YNFKEQ, per germline. The CDR3 runs to 13 residues. V was clipped by 2 bases and J by 7 bases, with 12 bases between them. CDR3 nucleotides: TGTGCCAGCAGCCAACGGGACTCGCCAGAGCAGTACTTC. Translation: CASSQRDSPEQYF.

In this sample, this clone turned up many times. J is TRBJ2-7 and V is TRBV28, with a weak D call TRBD1 (5 bases). Germline CDR1 reads MDHEN; CDR2 reads SYDVKM. The CDR3 runs to 14 residues. The V end lost 6 bases, the J end lost 4 bases, and 16 bases lay between the germline ends. The CDR3 sequence is CASSPNGQIYEQYF. In nucleotides, the CDR3 is TGTGCCAGCAGCCCAAACGGACAAATATACGAGCAGTACTTC.

The chain links TRBV3-1 to TRBJ1-5; maybe TRBD1 (5 bases). This CDR3 has 14 residues. Germline loops: CDR1 LGHDT, CDR2 YNNKEL (reference sequence). The V end lost 6 bases, the J end lost 0 bases, and 9 bases lay between the germline ends. The CDR3 region is CASSEDSSNQPQHF. The CDR3 nucleotides read TGTGCCAGCAGTGAAGACAGTAGCAATCAGCCCCAGCATTTT. The full variable domain, with the rest looked up from reference TRBV3-1 and TRBJ1-5, is DTAVSQTPKYLVTQMGNDKSIKCEQNLGHDTMYWYKQDSKKFLKIMFSYNNKELIINETVPNRFSPKSPDKAHLNLHINSLELGDSAVYFCASSEDSSNQPQHFGDGTRLSIL.

There are a few counts of this clone. One base away lies a much larger clone, so this may be a sequencing read error. Additional DNA sequences in this sample encode the identical CDR3. The rearrangement joins TRBV5-4 to TRBJ1-1; D not resolved. This CDR3 is 12 amino acids long. Per the germline V gene, CDR1 is SGHNT and CDR2 is YYREEE (reference sequence). CDR3 amino acids: CVCWERNTEAFF. The CDR3 bases are TGTGTCTGCTGGGAACGGAACACTGAAGCTTTCTTT.

This sequence joins TRBV6-1 and TRBJ1-2; 9 bases are a match to TRBD1. The CDR3 covers 14 residues. Looked up from germline, CDR1 is MNHNS and CDR2 is SASEGT. The ends lost 5 bases at V and 2 bases at J; junction bases unmatched: 3. The chain's CDR3 is CASSTGTGNYGYTF. The CDR3 DNA reads TGTGCCAGCAGTACCGGGACAGGGAACTATGGCTACACCTTC.

This clone was counted many times. The chain carries TRBV11-3 and TRBJ2-5, with D maybe TRBD1 (6 bases). The CDR3 covers 14 residues. Per germline, CDR1 SGHNT and CDR2 YENEEA. Trimming took off 3 bases at V and 5 bases at J, with 13 bases between the two ends. The CDR3 region has the DNA TGTGCCAGCAGCTTGTGGTCGAGGGGGGAGACCCAGTACTTC. Its protein product is CASSLWSRGETQYF.

This clone was counted at least ten times. The chain links TRBV7-9 to TRBJ1-2, with 9 positions matching TRBD1. The CDR3 has 13 residues. Germline lookup yields CDR1 SEHNR and CDR2 FQNEAQ (reference sequence). V lost 4 bases, J lost 6 bases, and 3 bases stayed unmatched. The CDR3 sequence: CASSSWTGDGYTF. The CDR3 DNA is TGTGCCAGCAGCTCTTGGACAGGGGATGGCTACACCTTC.

This clone was counted at least ten times. J is TRBJ2-5 and V is TRBV7-2; D ambiguous. The CDR3 is 14 residues long. V lost 6 bases to trimming and J lost 2 bases, with 13 bases between them. Germline values: CDR1 SGHTA, CDR2 FQGNSA. Here the CDR3 reads CASSPGPVQETQYF. For the CDR3, the DNA is TGTGCCAGCAGTCCTGGACCAGTACAAGAGACCCAGTACTTC.

This clone has only a few counts. The chain recombines TRBV6-1 with TRBJ1-2; D is unclear. Trimming removed 6 bases at V and 9 bases at J, with 8 bases between. This CDR3 contains 10 residues. CDR1 and CDR2 from the germline V gene are MNHNS and SASEGT. The CDR3 DNA sequence: TGTGCCAGCAGAGAATATTGCTACACCTTC. Translated: CASREYCYTF.

This clone was counted many times. The chain links TRBV24-1 to TRBJ2-3, with 7 bases identical to TRBD1. Trimming took 3 bases from V and 3 from J; bases not matched to a gene: 5. From germline, CDR1 is KGHDR and CDR2 SFDVKD. The CDR3 is 15 amino acids. As DNA, the CDR3 is TGTGCCACCAGTGATGGGACAGCGATTACAGATACGCAGTATTTT. This codes for CATSDGTAITDTQYF.

This clone was detected ten times or more. The chain combines TRBV19 with TRBJ1-6; D is uncertain. CDR1 and CDR2 (germline): LNHDA, SQIVND (reference sequence). CDR3 length: 12 residues. Trimming removed 4 bases from V and 10 bases from J, with 8 bases in between. The CDR3, as DNA: TGTGCCAGTAGTAGGGCAGACTCACCCCTCCACTTT. Translation: CASSRADSPLHF.

The chain combines TRBV11-1 with TRBJ2-2, with TRBD1 as a possible D gene (6 bases). CDR1 is SGHAT, CDR2 FQDESV, per germline (reference sequence). V was shortened by 1 base and J by 7 bases, with 16 bases between the two germline ends. This CDR3 has 16 amino acids. CDR3 in DNA: TGTGCCAGCAGCTTAGATTCCTGGAGCAGGGGCGGGGAGCTGTTTTTT. It translates to CASSLDSWSRGGELFF.